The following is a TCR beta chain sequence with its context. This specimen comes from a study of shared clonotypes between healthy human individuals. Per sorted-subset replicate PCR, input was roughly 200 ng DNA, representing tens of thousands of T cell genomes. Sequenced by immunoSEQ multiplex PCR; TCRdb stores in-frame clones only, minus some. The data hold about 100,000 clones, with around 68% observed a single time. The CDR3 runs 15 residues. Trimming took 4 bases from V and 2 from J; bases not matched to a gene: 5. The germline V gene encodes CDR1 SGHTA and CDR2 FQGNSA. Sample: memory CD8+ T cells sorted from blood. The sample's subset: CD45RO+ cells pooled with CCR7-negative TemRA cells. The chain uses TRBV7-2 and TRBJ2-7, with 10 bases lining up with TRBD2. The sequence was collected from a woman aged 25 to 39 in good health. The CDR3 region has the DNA TGTGCCAGCAGCTCGGGGAGCGGGAGGGCCTACGAGCAGTACTTC. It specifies CASSSGSGRAYEQYF.